The 18 T cell receptor beta chains given below trace back to one sample, sequenced in a study of blood T cells in healthy people across ages. Alongside a J-beta primer mix, a sample-barcoded 5' primer served in a second PCR lasting roughly 7 to 11 cycles. TCRdb recomputed calls from the 5' RACE reads with MiXCR, one row per CDR3 protein. The data contain over 550,000 distinct CDR3 sequences, approximately 30% of them singletons. The sequencing input was blood. Receptor source: a woman aged 80 or over in good health.

This clonotype has a count of ten or more. V and J are TRBV7-2 and TRBJ2-6, with TRBD1 as a possible D gene (6 bases). Per the germline V gene, CDR1 is SGHTA and CDR2 is FQGNSA. V was pared by 5 bases and J by 1 base, with 9 bases between. This CDR3 has 15 residues. The CDR3 coding sequence is TGTGCCAGCAGCCGAACAGGGTCTGGGGCCAACGTCCTGACTTTC. Translation: CASSRTGSGANVLTF.

This clonotype appeared many times. The chain has TRBV30 and TRBJ1-1; 7 bases map to TRBD1. Trimming cost V 2 bases and J 11 bases; bases outside gene matches: 8. The CDR3 has 12 amino acids. Per the germline V gene, CDR1 is GTSNPN and CDR2 is SVGIG (reference sequence). DNA for the CDR3: TGTGCCTGGAGTCCGACAGGGTCGAGTGCTTTCTTT. Translation gives CAWSPTGSSAFF.

This clonotype came up many times. The chain combines TRBV7-2 with TRBJ1-2, with 7 bases matching TRBD1. After removal of 9 bases from V and 5 bases from J, the junction contained 15 bases not matched to a gene. The CDR3 is 15 residues long. CDR1 is SGHTA, CDR2 FQGNSA, per germline. Here the CDR3 DNA reads TGTGCCAGTCAGGGGACCGGGACAGCGAGTTATGGCTACACCTTC. Its translation: CASQGTGTASYGYTF.

This chain links TRBV10-3 with TRBJ2-2, with 12 bases fitting TRBD1. CDR3 size: 17 residues. Germline V gene sequence: CDR1 ENHRY, CDR2 SYGVKD. Trimming at V came to 0 bases and at J to 5 bases, leaving 4 bases not matched to a gene. DNA of the CDR3: TGTGCCATCAGTGAGTCTGGGACAGGGGGCCCTACCGGGGAGCTGTTTTTT. Its translation: CAISESGTGGPTGELFF.

V gene TRBV7-8 combines with J gene TRBJ2-3; TRBD2 aligns across 13 bases. The CDR3 consists of 16 residues. Per germline, CDR1 SGHVS and CDR2 FQNEAQ. J lost 2 bases, V lost 6 bases, and 5 bases had no gene match. The CDR3, as DNA: TGTGCCAGCAGAGAACTAGCGGGGGGGTTCACAGATACGCAGTATTTT. This sequence encodes CASRELAGGFTDTQYF.

The chain employs TRBV4-2 and TRBJ1-6; D perhaps matches TRBD1 (5 bases). Germline lookup yields CDR1 LGHNA and CDR2 YNFKEQ. This CDR3 spans 15 amino acids. V lost 0 bases to trimming and J lost 9 bases, with 12 bases between them. In nucleotides, the CDR3 is TGTGCCAGCAGCCAAGATCAGGGAATCAGTTCACCCCTCCACTTT. Its protein product is CASSQDQGISSPLHF.

This clonotype has ten or more counts. The genes are TRBV9 and TRBJ1-6, with a tentative D call TRBD1 (6 bases). CDR3 length: 15 amino acids. Germline V gives CDR1 SGDLS, CDR2 YYNGEE. V dropped 2 bases and J dropped 6 bases, with 12 bases sitting between them. CDR3 amino acids: CASSVRDTRNSPLHF. In DNA, the CDR3 is TGTGCCAGCAGCGTGAGGGACACGCGTAATTCACCCCTCCACTTT.

This chain links TRBV15 with TRBJ2-7, with a possible D match to TRBD1 (5 bases). This CDR3 is built from 15 residues. Germline CDR1 and CDR2: LNHNV and YYDKDF (reference sequence). V gave up 0 bases and J gave up 0 bases, with 9 bases separating them. CDR3 sequence (DNA): TGTGCCACCAGCAGAGAACAGGTTAGCTCCTACGAGCAGTACTTC. Translating gives CATSREQVSSYEQYF.

This clonotype showed up many times. The chain employs TRBV4-1 and TRBJ1-4; tentative D call: TRBD1 (5 bases). The CDR3 spans 15 residues. V shed 1 base and J shed 7 bases, with 13 bases lying between them. Germline CDR1 and CDR2: MGHRA and YSYEKL. The CDR3 nucleotides read TGCGCCAGCAGCCAAGTTGCCCAGGGTTTTGAAAAACTGTTTTTT. Amino acid sequence: CASSQVAQGFEKLFF.

The sample holds many counts of this clonotype. This chain links TRBV9 with TRBJ2-1, with TRBD2 identical over 14 bases. After removal of 4 bases from V and 6 bases from J, the junction contained 6 bases not matched to a gene. The germline gives CDR1 SGDLS, CDR2 YYNGEE. This CDR3 contains 16 residues. This chain's CDR3 is CASSPRTSGGSNEQFF. CDR3 coding DNA: TGTGCCAGCAGCCCCCGGACTAGCGGGGGGTCCAATGAGCAGTTCTTC.

Many counts were recorded for this clonotype. The V and J genes are TRBV6-6 and TRBJ1-2; D remains unclear. The CDR3 loop spans 13 amino acids. Looked up from germline, CDR1 is MNHNY and CDR2 is SVGAGI (reference sequence). The V and J ends lost 2 bases and 2 bases respectively, with 6 bases between them. CDR3 residues: CASSYDGNYGYTF. The CDR3 DNA reads as TGTGCCAGCAGTTACGACGGAAACTATGGCTACACCTTC.

The chain links TRBV18 to TRBJ1-1; 7 bases line up with TRBD1. CDR3 length: 20 amino acids. J gave up 0 bases and V 2 bases, and 18 bases lay outside the gene matches. CDR1 and CDR2 from the germline V gene are KGHSH and LQKENI. The CDR3 DNA sequence: TGTGCCAGCTCACCAGTTTTGAAGCAGGGGGGGAATCCTATGAACACTGAAGCTTTCTTT. Its translation: CASSPVLKQGGNPMNTEAFF.

This clonotype was counted ten times or more. V is TRBV19 and J is TRBJ1-2; D is unclear. Germline V CDR1 and CDR2: LNHDA, SQIVND (reference sequence). V was trimmed by 4 bases and J by 4 bases, leaving 7 bases between them. The CDR3 is 12 residues long. CDR3 in amino acids: CASSRYVYGYTF. The CDR3 region has the DNA TGTGCCAGTAGTAGATACGTCTATGGCTACACCTTC. The whole variable domain, filled in from reference TRBV19 and TRBJ1-2, reads DGGITQSPKYLFRKEGQNVTLSCEQNLNHDAMYWYRQDPGQGLRLIYYSQIVNDFQKGDIAEGYSVSREKKESFPLTVTSAQKNPTAFYLCASSRYVYGYTFGSGTRLTVV.

The V gene is TRBV5-1, the J gene TRBJ1-1; D not certain. V was shortened by 0 bases and J by 11 bases, with 11 bases between the two germline ends. The CDR3 sequence is 12 residues long. CDR1 and CDR2 (germline): SGHRS, YFSETQ. The CDR3 nucleotides read TGCGCCAGCAGCTTGGTCGGATTTGTCGCTTTCTTT. The encoded protein is CASSLVGFVAFF.

The chain carries TRBV30 and TRBJ2-1, with 8 bases fitting TRBD1. CDR1 and CDR2 (germline): GTSNPN, SVGIG (reference sequence). V shed 7 bases and J 4 bases; nucleotides not matched to a gene: 3. The CDR3 has 12 residues. CDR3: CASQGAYNEQFF. The CDR3 DNA is TGTGCCTCTCAGGGGGCTTACAATGAGCAGTTCTTC. The whole variable domain, filled in from reference TRBV30 and TRBJ2-1, reads SQTIHQWPATLVQPVGSPLSLECTVEGTSNPNLYWYRQAAGRGLQLLFYSVGIGQISSEVPQNLSASRPQDRQFILSSKKLLLSDSGFYLCASQGAYNEQFFGPGTRLTVL.

This clonotype has at least ten counts. J is TRBJ2-3 and V is TRBV10-3, with TRBD2 matching 8 bases. The CDR3 covers 13 residues. The trim removed 11 bases at V and 2 bases at J, leaving 6 bases unmatched. CDR1 is ENHRY and CDR2 is SYGVKD in the germline V gene. CDR3 nucleotides: TGTGCCGCCGGGGGGGTAGACACAGATACGCAGTATTTT. The encoded protein is CAAGGVDTDTQYF.

This clonotype was recorded at least ten times. CDR3 nucleotides: TGTGCCAGCAGCCGTGGCAGGGGATCCGAGCAGTACTTC. Encoded protein: CASSRGRGSEQYF. V gene TRBV3-1 combines with J gene TRBJ2-7; possibly TRBD1 for D (6 bases). Deletions cut 4 bases from V and 6 bases from J, with 13 bases between. Germline CDR1 and CDR2: LGHDT and YNNKEL (reference sequence). The CDR3 covers 13 residues.

The rearrangement joins TRBV12-3 or TRBV12-4 to TRBJ2-7, with D perhaps matching TRBD1 or TRBD2 (5 bases each). Trimming shortened V by 11 bases and J by 5 bases, and 22 bases separated the two germline ends. This CDR3 contains 14 residues. CDR3 sequence: CACTNRDLSDEQYF. CDR3 bases: TGTGCCTGCACGAATCGGGACCTATCAGACGAGCAGTACTTC.